What follows is one TCR beta chain and its context. Its antigen is unknown. 60 Vbeta and 13 Jbeta primers were used in PCR. Produced via immunoSEQ multiplex PCR; TCRdb's table is partial and in-frame only. Of 150,000 to 200,000 clones in the sample, around 80% were seen once. The data derive from a study of cytomegalovirus exposure and HLA in healthy donors. Study-wide findings and caveats: A later analysis showed TCR association rates differing by HLA locus, peaking at DRB1 and lowest at HLA-C. Reports indicate that TCR beta sequences accurately predicted the HLA-A and HLA-B alleles of most subjects. No immune exposure information besides CMV serostatus was available.

The CDR3 length is 13 residues. Trimming stripped 0 bases from V and 7 bases from J, with 10 bases between. Germline CDR1 and CDR2: MGHRA and YSYEKL. The chain links TRBV4-1 to TRBJ2-7; D remains unclear. The sample comprised PBMCs. The sequence was obtained from a young man in good health and CMV-seropositive. The CDR3 loop is CASSQDPTWEQYF. Written as DNA, the CDR3 is TGCGCCAGCAGCCAAGATCCTACGTGGGAGCAGTACTTC.